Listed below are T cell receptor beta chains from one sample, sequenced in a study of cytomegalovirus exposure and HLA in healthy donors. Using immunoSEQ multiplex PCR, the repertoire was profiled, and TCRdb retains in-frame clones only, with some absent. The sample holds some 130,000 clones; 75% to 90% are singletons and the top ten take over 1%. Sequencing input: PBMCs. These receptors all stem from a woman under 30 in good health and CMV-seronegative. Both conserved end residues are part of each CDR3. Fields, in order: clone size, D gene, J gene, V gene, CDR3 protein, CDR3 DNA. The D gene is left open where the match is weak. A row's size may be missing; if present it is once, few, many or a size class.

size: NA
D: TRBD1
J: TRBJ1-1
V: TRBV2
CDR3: CASSEGTGRLKAFF
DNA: TGTGCCAGCAGTGAGGGGACAGGGAGGCTTAAAGCTTTCTTT

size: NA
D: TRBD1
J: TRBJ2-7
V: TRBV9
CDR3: CASSASGTGTYEQYF
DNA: TGTGCCAGCAGCGCCTCCGGGACAGGGACCTACGAGCAGTACTTC

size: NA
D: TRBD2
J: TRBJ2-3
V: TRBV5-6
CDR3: CASSTGLAQGDTQYF
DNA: TGTGCCAGCAGCACCGGACTAGCTCAGGGGGATACGCAGTATTTT

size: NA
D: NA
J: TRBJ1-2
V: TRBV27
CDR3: CASSLYGEGYTF
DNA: TGTGCCAGCAGTTTATACGGGGAAGGCTACACCTTC

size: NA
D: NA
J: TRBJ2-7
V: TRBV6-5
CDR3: CASSYSRTTSYEQYF
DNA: TGTGCCAGCAGTTACTCGCGGACTACCTCCTACGAGCAGTACTTC

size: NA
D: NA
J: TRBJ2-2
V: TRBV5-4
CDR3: CASSTTRNSAGGKELFF
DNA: TGTGCCAGCAGCACCACCCGGAATAGCGCCGGCGGAAAGGAGCTGTTTTTT

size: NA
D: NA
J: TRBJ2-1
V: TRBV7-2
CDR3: CASSQKGGSEQFF
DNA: TGTGCCAGCAGCCAAAAGGGAGGATCTGAGCAGTTCTTC

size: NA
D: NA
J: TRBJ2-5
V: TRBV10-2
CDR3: CASMVGGEQETQYF
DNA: TGCGCCAGCATGGTGGGGGGAGAACAAGAGACCCAGTACTTC

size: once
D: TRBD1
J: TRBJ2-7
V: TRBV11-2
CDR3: CASSSPGQGREQYF
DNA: TGTGCCAGCAGCTCACCGGGACAGGGTCGCGAGCAGTACTTC

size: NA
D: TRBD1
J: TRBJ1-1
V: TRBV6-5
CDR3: CASSFKQGSEAFF
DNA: TGTGCCAGCAGTTTCAAACAGGGGTCTGAAGCTTTCTTT

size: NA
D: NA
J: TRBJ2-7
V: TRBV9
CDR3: CASSSGGEQYF
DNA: TGTGCCAGCAGCTCCGGTGGCGAGCAGTACTTC

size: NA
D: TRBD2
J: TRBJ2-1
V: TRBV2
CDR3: CASSDNPSGGELEQFF
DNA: TGTGCCAGCAGTGATAACCCTAGCGGGGGGGAATTGGAGCAGTTCTTC

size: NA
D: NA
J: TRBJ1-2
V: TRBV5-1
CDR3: CASGPLGDGYTF
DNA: TGCGCCAGCGGGCCCTTAGGGGATGGCTACACCTTC

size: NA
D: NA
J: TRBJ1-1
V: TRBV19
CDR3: CASSRGGGRTEAFF
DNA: TGTGCCAGTAGTCGCGGGGGAGGAAGGACTGAAGCTTTCTTT

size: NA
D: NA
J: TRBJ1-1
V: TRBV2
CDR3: CARTSTGQNTEAFF
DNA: TGTGCCAGAACTTCTACAGGGCAGAACACTGAAGCTTTCTTT

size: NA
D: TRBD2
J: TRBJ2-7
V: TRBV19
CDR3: CASSQAGGRDSYEQYF
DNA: TGTGCCAGTAGCCAGGCGGGGGGCCGGGACTCCTACGAGCAGTACTTC

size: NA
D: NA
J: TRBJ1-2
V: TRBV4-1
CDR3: CASSQDLGRVDGYTF
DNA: TGCGCCAGCAGCCAAGATCTAGGCAGGGTCGACGGCTACACCTTC

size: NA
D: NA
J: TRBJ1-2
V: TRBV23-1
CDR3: CANKSAVANYGYTF
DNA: TGCGCCAACAAGTCGGCGGTAGCTAACTATGGCTACACCTTC

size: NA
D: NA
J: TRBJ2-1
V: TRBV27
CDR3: CASSFGVEQFF
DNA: TGTGCCAGCAGTTTTGGAGTTGAGCAGTTCTTC

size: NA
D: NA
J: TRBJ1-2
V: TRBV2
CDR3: CASSESGGRAYGYTF
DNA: TGTGCCAGCAGTGAATCGGGAGGCAGGGCATATGGCTACACCTTC

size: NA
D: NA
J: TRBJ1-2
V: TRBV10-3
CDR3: CASTPLGQNYGYTF
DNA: TGTGCCTCCACGCCCCTAGGTCAAAACTATGGCTACACCTTC

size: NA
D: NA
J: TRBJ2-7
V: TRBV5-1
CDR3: CASSYGAGSYEQYF
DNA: TGCGCCAGCAGCTATGGGGCAGGAAGCTACGAGCAGTACTTC

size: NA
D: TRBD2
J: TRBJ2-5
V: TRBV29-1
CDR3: CSALAGQETQYF
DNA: TGCAGCGCCCTAGCGGGGCAAGAGACCCAGTACTTC

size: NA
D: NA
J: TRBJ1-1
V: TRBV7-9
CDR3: CASSLGSTEAFF
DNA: TGTGCCAGCAGCTTAGGTAGCACTGAAGCTTTCTTT

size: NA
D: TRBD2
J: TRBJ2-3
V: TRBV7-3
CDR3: CASSLVALAGADTQYF
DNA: TGTGCCAGCAGCTTAGTAGCGCTAGCGGGGGCAGATACGCAGTATTTT

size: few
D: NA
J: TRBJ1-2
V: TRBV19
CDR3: CASSIGFGQGGYGYTF
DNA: TGTGCCAGTAGTATTGGGTTCGGGCAGGGCGGCTATGGCTACACCTTC

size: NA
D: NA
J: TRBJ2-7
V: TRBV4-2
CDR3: CASSQEAGEGYEQYF
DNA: TGTGCCAGCAGCCAAGAGGCAGGGGAGGGCTACGAGCAGTACTTC

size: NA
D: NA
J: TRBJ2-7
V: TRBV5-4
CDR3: CASRVGMQSSSYEQYF
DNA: TGTGCCAGCAGGGTCGGGATGCAATCTAGCTCCTACGAGCAGTACTTC

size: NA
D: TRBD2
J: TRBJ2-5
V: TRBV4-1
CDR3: CASSQPGGLAAREQTQYF
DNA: TGCGCCAGCAGCCAGCCAGGGGGACTAGCGGCCCGGGAGCAGACCCAGTACTTC

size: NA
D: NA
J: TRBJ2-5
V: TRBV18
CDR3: CASSPQSLGETQYF
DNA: TGTGCCAGCTCACCTCAGAGCCTCGGGGAGACCCAGTACTTC

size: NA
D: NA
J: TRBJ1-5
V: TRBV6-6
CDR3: CASSYSRQAGQPQHF
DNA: TGTGCCAGCAGTTACTCGAGACAGGCGGGTCAGCCCCAGCATTTT

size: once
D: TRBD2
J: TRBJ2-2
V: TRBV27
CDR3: CASRSRGGARGTGELFF
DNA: TGTGCCAGCAGGTCTCGCGGGGGGGCCAGAGGGACCGGGGAGCTGTTTTTT

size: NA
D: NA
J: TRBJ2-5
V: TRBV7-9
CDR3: CASSSPPSGVETQYF
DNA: TGTGCCAGCAGCTCGCCCCCATCGGGGGTGGAGACCCAGTACTTC

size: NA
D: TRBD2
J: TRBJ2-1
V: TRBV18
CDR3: CASSPSPSGTNGGEQFF
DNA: TGTGCCAGCTCACCTTCTCCTAGCGGGACCAATGGAGGTGAGCAGTTCTTC

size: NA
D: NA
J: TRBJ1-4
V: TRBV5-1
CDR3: CASSLLEEGVEKLFF
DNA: TGCGCCAGCAGCTTGCTAGAGGAAGGTGTCGAAAAACTGTTTTTT

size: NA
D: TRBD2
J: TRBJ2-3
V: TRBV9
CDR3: CASSVTALAGNTDTQYF
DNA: TGTGCCAGCAGCGTAACCGCCCTAGCGGGGAACACAGATACGCAGTATTTT

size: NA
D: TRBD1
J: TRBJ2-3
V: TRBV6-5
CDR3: CASSSGQGGADTQYF
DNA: TGTGCCAGCAGTTCAGGACAGGGAGGTGCAGATACGCAGTATTTT

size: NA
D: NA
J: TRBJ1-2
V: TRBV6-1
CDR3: CASSGRDTKDF
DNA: TGTGCCAGCAGTGGCCGGGACACAAAAGACTTC

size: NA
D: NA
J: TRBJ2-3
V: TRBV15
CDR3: CATSREVGSDTQYF
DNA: TGTGCCACCAGCAGAGAGGTCGGGTCAGATACGCAGTATTTT

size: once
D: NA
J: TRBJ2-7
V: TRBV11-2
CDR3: CASSRGTAYSSYEQYF
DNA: TGTGCCAGCAGCCGTGGGACTGCATACAGCTCCTACGAGCAGTACTTC

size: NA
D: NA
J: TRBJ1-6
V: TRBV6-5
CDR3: CASSPDSWTSPLHF
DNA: TGTGCCAGCAGTCCGGACAGTTGGACTTCACCCCTCCACTTT

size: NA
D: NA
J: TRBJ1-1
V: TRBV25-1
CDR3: CASSEYRGRYTEAFF
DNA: TGTGCCAGCAGTGAATATCGGGGAAGGTACACTGAAGCTTTCTTT

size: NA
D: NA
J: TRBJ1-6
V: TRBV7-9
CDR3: CASSSPGLGDVGSPLHF
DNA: TGTGCCAGCAGCTCCCCGGGACTGGGGGATGTCGGGTCACCCCTCCACTTT

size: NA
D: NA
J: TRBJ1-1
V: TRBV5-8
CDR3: CASSFPPEGEAFF
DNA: TGTGCCAGCAGCTTCCCCCCTGAGGGTGAAGCTTTCTTT

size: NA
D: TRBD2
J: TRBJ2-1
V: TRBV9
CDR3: CASSGSGVPYNEQFF
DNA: TGTGCCAGCAGCGGGAGCGGGGTCCCCTACAATGAGCAGTTCTTC

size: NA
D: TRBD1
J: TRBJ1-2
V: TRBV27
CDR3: CASRAGGFDGYTF
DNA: TGTGCCAGCAGGGCAGGGGGCTTCGATGGCTACACCTTC

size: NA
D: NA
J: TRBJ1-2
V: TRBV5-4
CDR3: CASNSGSRGYGYTF
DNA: TGTGCCAGCAATTCGGGGAGCAGGGGTTATGGCTACACCTTC

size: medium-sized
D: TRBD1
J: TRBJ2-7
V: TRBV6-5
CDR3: CASSRQGKSYEQYF
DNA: TGTGCCAGCAGCCGACAGGGAAAGTCTTACGAGCAGTACTTC

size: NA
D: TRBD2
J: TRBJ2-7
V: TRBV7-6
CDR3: CASSSPSGGGPYEQYF
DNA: TGTGCCAGCAGCTCACCCTCCGGCGGGGGGCCATACGAGCAGTACTTC

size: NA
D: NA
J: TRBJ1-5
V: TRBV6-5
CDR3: CASSYSAQGNQPQHF
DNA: TGTGCCAGCAGTTACTCAGCACAGGGCAATCAGCCCCAGCATTTT

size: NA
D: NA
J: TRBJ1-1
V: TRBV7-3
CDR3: CASSLGGVANTEAFF
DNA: TGTGCCAGCAGCTTAGGGGGGGTTGCGAACACTGAAGCTTTCTTT

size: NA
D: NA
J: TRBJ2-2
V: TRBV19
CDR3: CASSGGTTNTGELFF
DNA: TGTGCCAGTAGTGGTGGGACAACGAACACCGGGGAGCTGTTTTTT